The rows below give T cell receptor beta chains drawn from one sample of a study of human versus mouse CDR3 diversity and MHC coevolution. Libraries were prepared by immunoSEQ multiplex PCR; TCRdb keeps only in-frame clonotypes and omits some of them. Of roughly 80,000 clones detected, roughly 90% appear once; the ten largest clones hold roughly 0.16%. Material: naive CD4+ T cells from blood. Source of these receptors: a person aged 25 to 69 in good health. The CDR3 runs from the conserved cysteine through the conserved F or W. The order of the fields is V gene, J gene, D gene, clone size, CDR3 protein, CDR3 DNA. The D gene is left open where the match is weak. Not all rows give a size; the values are once, few, many and, for expanded clones, a class.

>TRBV5-4|TRBJ1-6|.|once
CASSAFLAGTYNSPLHF
TGTGCCAGCAGCGCCTTTTTGGCAGGGACCTATAATTCACCCCTCCACTTT
>TRBV5-4|TRBJ2-5|.|.
CASSLGGGQETQYF
TGTGCCAGCAGCTTGGGCGGAGGACAAGAGACCCAGTACTTC
>TRBV4-1|TRBJ1-2|TRBD1|.
CASSQNRGMGYGYTF
TGCGCCAGCAGCCAAAACAGGGGAATGGGTTATGGCTACACCTTC
>TRBV7-9|TRBJ1-1|.|.
CASSLYGGTEAFF
TGTGCCAGCAGCTTATATGGGGGGACTGAAGCTTTCTTT
>TRBV11-2|TRBJ2-7|.|.
CASSLGAHLRSYEQYF
TGTGCCAGCAGCTTAGGGGCACATCTCAGATCCTACGAGCAGTACTTC
>TRBV25-1|TRBJ2-3|.|.
CASSHRERGDTQYF
TGTGCCAGCAGCCACAGGGAGCGGGGAGATACGCAGTATTTT
>TRBV7-2|TRBJ1-5|.|.
CASSLQYQPQHF
TGTGCCAGCAGCTTACAGTATCAGCCCCAGCATTTT
>TRBV5-1|TRBJ2-6|.|.
CASSYSPRGGGTGANVLTF
TGCGCCAGCAGCTACTCCCCTCGAGGGGGTGGCACTGGGGCCAACGTCCTGACTTTC
>TRBV27|TRBJ2-7|.|once
CASSLSFGGYEQYF
TGTGCCAGCAGTTTATCATTTGGGGGCTACGAGCAGTACTTC
>TRBV18|TRBJ1-2|.|.
CASSPWDTGEGGYTF
TGTGCCAGCTCACCCTGGGACACCGGAGAGGGTGGCTACACCTTC
>TRBV29-1|TRBJ1-1|TRBD1|.
CSGLSGGTEAFF
TGCAGCGGCCTGTCAGGGGGCACTGAAGCTTTCTTT
>TRBV5-4|TRBJ2-7|TRBD2|.
CASSQSGTRVSEQYF
TGTGCCAGCAGCCAATCCGGGACTAGAGTTAGCGAGCAGTACTTC